Sequencing of this T cell receptor beta chain was carried out in a study of T cells in localized non-small cell lung cancer. Measured with immunoSEQ multiplex PCR; TCRdb has only the in-frame clones, and not every one. The table lists about 59,000 clones, about 89% of them singletons, with less than 20% in the top ten. CDR1 is SGHDT, CDR2 YYEEEE, per germline. The length of the CDR3 is 16 residues. The junction had 7 bases not matched to a gene; V was cut back by 2 bases and J by 6 bases. This material consisted of peripheral blood, taken before any cancer treatment. V gene TRBV5-6 combines with J gene TRBJ2-3; TRBD1 aligns across 12 bases. The receptor was isolated from a man aged 35-69 years with stage I lung adenocarcinoma. CDR3 sequence reads: CASSFKGTGGRDTQYF. Written as DNA, the CDR3 is TGTGCCAGCAGCTTCAAGGGGACAGGGGGCAGGGATACGCAGTATTTT.